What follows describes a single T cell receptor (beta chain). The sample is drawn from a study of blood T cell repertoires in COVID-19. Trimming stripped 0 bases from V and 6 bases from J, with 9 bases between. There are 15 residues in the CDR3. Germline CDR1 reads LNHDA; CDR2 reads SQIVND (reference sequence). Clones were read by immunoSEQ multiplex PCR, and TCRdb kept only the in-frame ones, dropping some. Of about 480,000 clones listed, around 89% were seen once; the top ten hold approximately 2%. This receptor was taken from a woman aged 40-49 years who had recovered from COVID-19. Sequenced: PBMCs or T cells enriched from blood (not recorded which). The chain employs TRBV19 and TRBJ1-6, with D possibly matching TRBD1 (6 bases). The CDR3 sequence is CASSIEGAGNSPLHF. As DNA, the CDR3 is TGTGCCAGTAGTATAGAGGGGGCCGGTAATTCACCCCTCCACTTT.